A selection of T cell receptor beta chains follows, all from one sample in a study of blood T cell repertoires in COVID-19. Profiling relied on immunoSEQ multiplex PCR, and the TCRdb table lists in-frame clones only, not all of them. The sample has about 55,000 clones, approximately 90% seen once; the top ten hold more than 1.2%. Sample: peripheral blood. These receptors were obtained from a man in his sixties with acute or convalescent COVID-19. Both conserved end residues are part of each CDR3. Each record gives: D gene, J gene, clone size, V gene, CDR3 protein, CDR3 DNA. A D gene is named only where the DNA matches it firmly. For some rows the clone size is stated as once, few or many, or as a class when expanded; others skip it.

>.|TRBJ1-1|.|TRBV7-8
CASSLETDLNREVNTEAFF
TGTGCCAGCAGCTTAGAAACTGACTTGAACAGGGAAGTTAACACTGAAGCTTTCTTT
>.|TRBJ2-5|.|TRBV28
CASSFAGRETQYF
TGTGCCAGCAGTTTCGCAGGGAGGGAGACCCAGTACTTC
>.|TRBJ2-1|.|TRBV5-1
CASSLATQGSYNEQFF
TGCGCCAGCAGCTTGGCCACGCAGGGCTCCTACAATGAGCAGTTCTTC
>TRBD1|TRBJ1-2|.|TRBV5-4
CASRPVTGNMNGYTF
TGTGCCAGCAGACCCGTGACAGGGAACATGAATGGCTACACCTTC
>.|TRBJ1-3|.|TRBV14
CASSQSHPVSGNTIYF
TGTGCCAGCAGCCAATCCCACCCGGTCTCTGGAAACACCATATATTTT
>TRBD1|TRBJ1-5|.|TRBV7-2
CASSLEGQSQPQHF
TGTGCCAGCAGCTTAGAGGGACAGTCTCAGCCCCAGCATTTT
>TRBD2|TRBJ2-1|.|TRBV5-1
CASSTTRTSGSLDEQFF
TGCGCCAGCAGCACGACAAGGACTAGCGGGAGTCTGGATGAGCAGTTCTTC
>TRBD2|TRBJ2-7|.|TRBV15
CATRSPGLAGDEQYF
TGTGCCACCCGATCGCCGGGACTAGCGGGAGACGAGCAGTACTTC
>TRBD1|TRBJ2-3|.|TRBV6-5
CATDRGTQYF
TGTGCCACCGACAGGGGTACGCAGTATTTT
>.|TRBJ1-1|few|TRBV11-3
CASSPSGRGATEAFF
TGTGCCAGCAGCCCCTCGGGGAGGGGAGCCACTGAAGCTTTCTTT
>.|TRBJ2-1|.|TRBV6-6
CASSFSGDEQFF
TGTGCCAGCAGTTTCTCAGGGGATGAGCAGTTCTTC
>.|TRBJ1-6|.|TRBV19
CASSTAPAEAPLHF
TGTGCCAGTAGTACCGCCCCGGCGGAGGCACCCCTCCACTTT
>.|TRBJ1-5|.|TRBV21-1
CASSKVGGNGSNQPQHF
TGTGCCAGCAGCAAAGTTGGGGGGAATGGGAGCAATCAGCCCCAGCATTTT
>TRBD2|TRBJ2-5|.|TRBV6-5
CASRGLAGGETQYF
TGTGCCAGCAGGGGACTAGCGGGAGGAGAGACCCAGTACTTC
>TRBD1|TRBJ1-2|.|TRBV30
CAWSPDAGQGGGYTF
TGTGCCTGGAGTCCAGACGCCGGACAGGGGGGTGGCTACACCTTC
>TRBD1|TRBJ2-7|.|TRBV20-1
CSASKQGAKDEQYF
TGCAGTGCTAGTAAACAGGGGGCGAAGGACGAGCAGTACTTC
>.|TRBJ1-5|.|TRBV6-1
CASSAGNFYSNQPQHF
TGTGCCAGCAGTGCGGGGAACTTTTATAGCAATCAGCCCCAGCATTTT
>TRBD1|TRBJ2-7|.|TRBV7-2
CASSFSGTGGPEQYF
TGTGCCAGCAGCTTTTCTGGGACAGGGGGACCCGAGCAGTACTTC
>.|TRBJ1-4|.|TRBV6-6
CASSYRGLREKLFF
TGTGCCAGCAGTTACCGGGGATTAAGAGAAAAACTGTTTTTT
>TRBD1|TRBJ1-1|.|TRBV19
CASLTDRESEAFF
TGTGCCAGTCTCACTGACAGGGAATCTGAAGCTTTCTTT
>.|TRBJ2-5|once|TRBV11-3
CASRRLGEYETQYF
TGTGCCAGCAGACGCCTGGGAGAATACGAGACCCAGTACTTC
>.|TRBJ1-3|.|TRBV4-1
CASSQVLGTTGNTIYF
TGCGCCAGCAGCCAAGTCCTCGGGACAACTGGAAACACCATATATTTT
>.|TRBJ1-4|.|TRBV4-1
CASSLWRTEKLFF
TGCGCCAGCAGCCTTTGGCGGACAGAAAAACTGTTTTTT
>.|TRBJ2-7|.|TRBV28
CASTSLGQSYEQYF
TGTGCCAGCACCTCCCTCGGACAGTCCTACGAGCAGTACTTC
>TRBD2|TRBJ2-7|.|TRBV19
CASSEIAGDGYEQYF
TGTGCCAGTAGTGAAATAGCGGGAGATGGCTACGAGCAGTACTTC
>.|TRBJ2-2|.|TRBV28
CASSLLITANTGELFF
TGTGCCAGCAGTTTACTTATTACAGCCAACACCGGGGAGCTGTTTTTT
>.|TRBJ2-5|.|TRBV9
CASSVADSAETQYF
TGTGCCAGCAGCGTAGCGGATAGCGCGGAGACCCAGTACTTC
>TRBD1|TRBJ2-7|.|TRBV4-2
CASSQATGGAATQPYEQYF
TGTGCCAGCAGCCAAGCGACAGGGGGCGCGGCTACTCAACCCTACGAGCAGTACTTC
>.|TRBJ2-3|.|TRBV4-3
CASSKEADTQYF
TGCGCCAGCAGTAAGGAGGCGGATACGCAGTATTTT